This T cell receptor beta chain was observed in a study of OX40 agonist ivuxolimab in advanced cancers. Study-level results: In CD8+ T cells, expanded clones were on average more numerous than in CD4+.

Concerning this clone itself: Its antigen is unknown.

The protocol was immunoSEQ multiplex PCR, while the TCRdb copy is restricted to in-frame clones and leaves out a portion. The sample includes tens of thousands of clones, 88% of them seen just once. Germline V CDR1 and CDR2: MGHDK, SYGVNS. This CDR3 has 15 residues. The ends were cut back, 1 base at V and 3 bases at J, with 13 bases in the middle. The chain is built from TRBV25-1 and TRBJ2-7, with D perhaps matching TRBD2 (5 bases). The sequence was collected from an adult with an advanced solid tumor such as melanoma, head and neck, liver or kidney cancer. Source: CD4+ or CD8+ T cells sorted from blood, taken in a trial of the OX40 agonist ivuxolimab. The CDR3 loop is CASSESDREGYEQYF. CDR3 in DNA: TGTGCCAGCAGTGAATCTGACCGAGAGGGCTACGAGCAGTACTTC.